This T cell receptor beta chain is from a study of cytomegalovirus exposure and HLA in healthy donors. CDR3 length: 14 amino acids. From germline, CDR1 is SGHRS and CDR2 YFSETQ. Trimming stripped 8 bases from V and 2 bases from J, with 16 bases between. With regard to this clone: The antigen remains undetermined.

Study findings and constraints: A later analysis linked 15,000 to 20,000 TCR beta sequences to HLA alleles at 0.05 false discovery rate. The study put 160 or so TCR beta chains on its list as cytomegalovirus-associated. In vitro checks showed that a few CMV-associated chains really do target CMV antigens.

Vbeta (60) and Jbeta (13) primers were used in the PCR. Clones were read by immunoSEQ multiplex PCR, and TCRdb kept only the in-frame ones, dropping some. Among roughly 140,000 clones listed, roughly 79% were seen once. The clonotype originates from a male donor in good health and CMV-seronegative. Sequencing used PBMCs. This chain joins TRBV5-1 and TRBJ2-5; the D is unclear. The CDR3, as DNA: TGCGCCAGTACCGATTCCGGGTTACAAGAGACCCAGTACTTC. It codes for CASTDSGLQETQYF. The full variable domain, in which reference TRBV5-1 and TRBJ2-5 provide the parts outside the CDR3, is KAGVTQTPRYLIKTRGQQVTLSCSPISGHRSVSWYQQTPGQGLQFLFEYFSETQRNKGNFPGRFSGRQFSNSRSEMNVSTLELGDSALYLCASTDSGLQETQYFGPGTRLLVL.